This record looks at one T cell receptor (beta chain) sequence and its context. This entry belongs to a study of cytotoxic CD8 clonotypes in ibrutinib-treated CLL. Germline CDR1 SNHLY, CDR2 FYNNEI. This CDR3 contains 13 residues. The V end was cut by 7 bases, the J end by 4 bases, with 11 bases between. The assay was immunoSEQ multiplex PCR, and TCRdb's table has in-frame clones only and misses some. The table has 150,000 or so clones, approximately 80% seen once. The receptor comes from a human donor with chronic lymphocytic leukemia. This sample comprised PBMCs, obtained after 24 months of ibrutinib treatment. The chain uses TRBV2 and TRBJ1-3; no reliable D call. DNA for the CDR3: TGTGCCAGCACTGGGGAGTCCGGAAACACCATATATTTT. Amino acid sequence: CASTGESGNTIYF.